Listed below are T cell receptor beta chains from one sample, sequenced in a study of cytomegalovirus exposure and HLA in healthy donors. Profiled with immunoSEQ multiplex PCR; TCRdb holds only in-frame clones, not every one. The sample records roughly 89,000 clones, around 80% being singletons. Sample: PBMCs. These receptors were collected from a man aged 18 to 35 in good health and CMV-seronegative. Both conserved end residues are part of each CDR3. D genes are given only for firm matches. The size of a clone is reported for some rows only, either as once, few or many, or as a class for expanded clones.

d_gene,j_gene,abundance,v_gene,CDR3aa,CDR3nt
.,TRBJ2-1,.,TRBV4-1,CASSPTSVAGFSYNEQFF,TGCGCCAGCAGCCCAACGTCGGTTGCGGGTTTCTCCTACAATGAGCAGTTCTTC
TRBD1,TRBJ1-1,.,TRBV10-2,CASSELGRGPTEAFF,TGCGCCAGCAGTGAGTTAGGCAGGGGGCCTACTGAAGCTTTCTTT
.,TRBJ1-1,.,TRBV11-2,CASSPDPVNTEAFF,TGTGCCAGCAGCCCCGATCCGGTGAACACTGAAGCTTTCTTT
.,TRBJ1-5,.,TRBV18,CASSQGQITGNQPQHF,TGTGCCAGCTCACAGGGGCAGATAACGGGCAATCAGCCCCAGCATTTT
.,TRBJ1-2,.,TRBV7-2,CASSFRNYGYTF,TGTGCCAGCAGCTTCAGGAACTATGGCTACACCTTC
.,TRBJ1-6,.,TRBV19,CASSTSRDFNSPLHF,TGTGCCAGTAGTACAAGCAGGGATTTTAATTCACCCCTCCACTTT
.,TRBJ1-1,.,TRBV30,CAWSPFRAEAFF,TGTGCCTGGAGCCCCTTCCGGGCTGAAGCTTTCTTT
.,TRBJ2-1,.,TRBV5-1,CASSLGERGSDEQFF,TGCGCCAGCAGCTTGGGGGAGAGGGGGTCCGATGAGCAGTTCTTC
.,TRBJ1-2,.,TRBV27,CASRGGMGYTF,TGTGCCAGCAGGGGGGGTATGGGCTACACCTTC
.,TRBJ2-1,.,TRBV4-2,CASSQGDGPDNEQFF,TGTGCCAGCAGCCAAGGCGATGGGCCTGACAATGAGCAGTTCTTC
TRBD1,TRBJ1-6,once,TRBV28,CASSSPGTGNAPLHF,TGTGCCAGCAGCTCCCCTGGGACAGGGAACGCACCCCTCCACTTT
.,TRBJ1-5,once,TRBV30,CAWNRDNQPQHF,TGTGCCTGGAACAGGGACAATCAGCCCCAGCATTTT
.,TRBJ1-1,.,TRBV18,CASSSAHLQGTEAFF,TGTGCCAGCTCATCGGCGCATCTCCAGGGCACTGAAGCTTTCTTT
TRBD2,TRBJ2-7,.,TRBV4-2,CASSQKAPSGGGEQYF,TGTGCCAGCAGCCAAAAAGCCCCTAGCGGGGGTGGGGAGCAGTACTTC
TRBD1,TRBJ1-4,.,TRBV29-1,CSVEDQGATNEKLFF,TGCAGCGTTGAAGATCAGGGGGCAACTAATGAAAAACTGTTTTTT
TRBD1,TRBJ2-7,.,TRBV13,CASSPAGTGGYEQYF,TGTGCCAGCAGCCCGGCCGGGACAGGGGGGTACGAGCAGTACTTC
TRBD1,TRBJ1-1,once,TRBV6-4,CASSGGTGTEAFF,TGTGCCAGCAGTGGGGGGACAGGGACTGAAGCTTTCTTT
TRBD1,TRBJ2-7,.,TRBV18,CASSPETGESYEQYF,TGTGCCAGCTCACCAGAGACAGGGGAATCCTACGAGCAGTACTTC
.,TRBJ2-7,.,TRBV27,CASSLSLGGRSLEQYF,TGTGCCAGCAGTTTATCGTTAGGCGGGCGGTCCCTCGAGCAGTACTTC
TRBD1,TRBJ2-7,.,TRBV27,CASGQGSPYEQYF,TGTGCCAGCGGACAGGGTTCTCCCTACGAGCAGTACTTC
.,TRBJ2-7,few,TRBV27,CASSFAFSYEQYF,TGTGCCAGCAGTTTTGCGTTCTCCTACGAGCAGTACTTC
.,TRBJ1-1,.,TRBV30,CAWGRGGKNTEAFF,TGTGCCTGGGGAAGGGGGGGAAAGAACACTGAAGCTTTCTTT
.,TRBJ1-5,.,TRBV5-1,CASSRTGSSNQPQHF,TGCGCCAGCAGCCGAACAGGATCCAGCAATCAGCCCCAGCATTTT
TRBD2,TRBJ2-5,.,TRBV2,CASSGRGGRQETQYF,TGTGCCAGCAGTGGGCGGGGGGGGCGCCAGGAGACCCAGTACTTC